This TCR beta chain emerged from a study of regulatory T cells in long-lasting Graves disease. The sample's time point: newly diagnosed GD, antithyroid drugs for less than 3 months. From PBMCs, RNA was extracted and then used to make the TCR library. Arm-PCR of CDR3 regions with iRepertoire HTBI primers generated TCR beta libraries. TCRdb processed the multiplex PCR reads anew with MiXCR; each CDR3 protein has one entry. The sample yields about 440,000 distinct CDR3 sequences, about 17% seen once. This CDR3 spans 13 amino acids. V shed 4 bases and J 7 bases; nucleotides not matched to a gene: 6. This clonotype was detected many times. These data were likewise used in another study, on T cells in Graves' hyperthyroidism and ophthalmopathy.

The source is a woman in her late teens or twenties with Graves disease. The chain uses TRBV12-3 or TRBV12-4 and TRBJ2-7; TRBD1 matches 8 bases. Sequences were derived from peripheral blood mononuclear cells (PBMCs), sampled at new diagnosis, from a patient treated with antithyroid drugs. The CDR3: CASSSQGAGEQYF. The CDR3 DNA follows: TGTGCCAGCAGTTCCCAGGGGGCTGGAGAGCAGTACTTC.